What follows describes a single T cell receptor (beta chain). Libraries were prepared by immunoSEQ multiplex PCR; TCRdb keeps only in-frame clonotypes and omits some of them. The sample consists of about 120,000 clones, more than 85% of them appearing once. The source of the sample is a study of control samples from healthy donors and cancer patients. The CDR3 totals 14 residues. The germline V gene has CDR1 KGHSH and CDR2 LQKENI. V was trimmed by 3 bases and J by 5 bases, leaving 13 bases between them. This receptor was obtained from a man younger than 35 in good health. The rearrangement joins TRBV18 to TRBJ1-2, with D uncertain. The specimen was blood. The CDR3, as DNA: TGTGCCAGCTCACCCAGCCGGGTCGAGTATGGCTACACCTTC. It encodes CASSPSRVEYGYTF.